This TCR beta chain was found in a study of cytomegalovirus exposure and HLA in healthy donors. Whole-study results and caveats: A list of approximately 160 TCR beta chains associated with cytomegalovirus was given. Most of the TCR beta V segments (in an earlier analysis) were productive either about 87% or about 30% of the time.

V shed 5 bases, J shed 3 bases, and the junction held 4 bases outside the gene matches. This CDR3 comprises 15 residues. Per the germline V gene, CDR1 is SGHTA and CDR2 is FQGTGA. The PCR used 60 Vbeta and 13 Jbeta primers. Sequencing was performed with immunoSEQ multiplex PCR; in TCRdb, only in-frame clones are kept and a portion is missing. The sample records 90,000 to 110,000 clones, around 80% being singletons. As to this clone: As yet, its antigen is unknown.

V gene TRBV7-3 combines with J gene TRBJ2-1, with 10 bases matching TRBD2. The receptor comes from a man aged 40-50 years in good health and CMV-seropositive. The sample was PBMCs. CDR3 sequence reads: CASSPLAGVYNEQFF. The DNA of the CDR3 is TGTGCCAGCAGCCCTCTAGCGGGAGTCTACAATGAGCAGTTCTTC.